The 4 T cell receptor beta chains below all came from one sample that was sequenced in a study of blood T cells in healthy people across ages. With a J-beta primer mix and a sample-barcoded 5' primer, a second PCR ran roughly 6 to 11 cycles. TCRdb used MiXCR to reprocess the 5' RACE reads, holding one entry per CDR3 protein. The sample consists of roughly 1.7 million distinct CDR3 sequences, 30% to 35% of them appearing once. Sample: blood. Receptor source: a young woman in good health.

In this sample, this clonotype turned up a few times. The chain recombines TRBV20-1 with TRBJ2-1; 9 bases line up with TRBD1. Trimming took 6 bases from V and 7 from J; bases not matched to a gene: 7. The CDR3 runs 13 residues. Per germline, CDR1 DFQATT and CDR2 SNEGSKA (reference sequence). CDR3 DNA: TGCAGTGCAATACAGGGGGCAGGGAATGAGCAGTTCTTC. Translating it yields CSAIQGAGNEQFF.

This clonotype occurred a few times. The chain recombines TRBV7-6 with TRBJ2-5; 11 nucleotides agree with TRBD2. V was clipped by 2 bases and J by 4 bases; unmatched bases: 15. Germline CDR1 reads SGHVS; CDR2 reads FNYEAQ. CDR3 size: 19 residues. The CDR3 coding sequence is TGTGCCAGCAGCTTACCTGTCGGACTAGCGGGCGGAACCCTAGAGACCCAGTACTTC. This translates into CASSLPVGLAGGTLETQYF. Drawing the rest from reference TRBV7-6 and TRBJ2-5, the complete variable domain is GAGVSQSPRYKVTKRGQDVALRCDPISGHVSLYWYRQALGQGPEFLTYFNYEAQQDKSGLPNDRFSAERPEGSISTLTIQRTEQRDSAMYRCASSLPVGLAGGTLETQYFGPGTRLLVL.

The chain combines TRBV9 with TRBJ2-5; 12 bases match TRBD2. The trim removed 3 bases at V and 1 base at J, leaving 4 bases unmatched. From germline, CDR1 is SGDLS and CDR2 YYNGEE. There are 16 residues in the CDR3. The CDR3 DNA reads as TGTGCCAGCAGCGCCACTAGCGGGGGGCCCCAAGAGACCCAGTACTTC. This codes for CASSATSGGPQETQYF.

This chain connects TRBV4-1 to TRBJ2-1; D possibly corresponds to TRBD2 (7 bases). Germline V lookup: CDR1 MGHRA, CDR2 YSYEKL. V lost 6 bases, J lost 2 bases, and 23 bases lay in between. The CDR3 consists of 18 residues. This chain's CDR3 is CASSDTRLGGATYNEQFF. For the CDR3, the DNA is TGCGCCAGCAGTGACACTCGGCTAGGGGGGGCCACCTACAATGAGCAGTTCTTC.